This TCR beta chain originates from a study of PD-1 blockade in mismatch repair-deficient tumors. Stated time point: roughly ten-day in vitro stimulation with candidate neoantigen peptide 5. Clones were read by immunoSEQ multiplex PCR, and TCRdb kept only the in-frame ones, dropping some. The sample has around 14,000 clones, about four fifths seen once. This CDR3 contains 15 residues. The V segment lost 1 base and the J segment 6 bases; nucleotides outside the gene matches: 5. The germline V gene encodes CDR1 SGHNT and CDR2 YYREEE (reference sequence). As regards this clone: Its antigen remains unknown.

The chain recombines TRBV5-4 with TRBJ2-2, with 8 bases fitting TRBD2. This sample comprised cells cultured in vitro, obtained from a patient treated with pembrolizumab. The clonotype comes from an adult with mismatch repair-deficient cancer. For the CDR3, the DNA is TGTGCCAGCAGCTTGATCGAGCGGGAGTCCGGGGAGCTGTTTTTT. The encoded protein is CASSLIERESGELFF.